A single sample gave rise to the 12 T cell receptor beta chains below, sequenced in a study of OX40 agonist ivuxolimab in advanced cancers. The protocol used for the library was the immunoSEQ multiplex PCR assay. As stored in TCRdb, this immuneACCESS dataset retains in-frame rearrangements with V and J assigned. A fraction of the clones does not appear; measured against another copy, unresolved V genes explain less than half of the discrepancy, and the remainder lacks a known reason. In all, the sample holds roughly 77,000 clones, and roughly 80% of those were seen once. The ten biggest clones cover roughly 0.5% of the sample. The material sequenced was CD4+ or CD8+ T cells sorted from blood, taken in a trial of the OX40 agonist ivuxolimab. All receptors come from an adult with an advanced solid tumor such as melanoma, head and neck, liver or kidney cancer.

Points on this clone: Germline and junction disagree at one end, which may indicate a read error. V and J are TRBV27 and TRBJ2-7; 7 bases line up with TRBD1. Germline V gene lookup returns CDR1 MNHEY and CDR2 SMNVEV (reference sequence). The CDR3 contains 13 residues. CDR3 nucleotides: TGTGCCAGCAGCCGACCCGGGACAGACGACCAGTACTTC. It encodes CASSRPGTDDQYF.

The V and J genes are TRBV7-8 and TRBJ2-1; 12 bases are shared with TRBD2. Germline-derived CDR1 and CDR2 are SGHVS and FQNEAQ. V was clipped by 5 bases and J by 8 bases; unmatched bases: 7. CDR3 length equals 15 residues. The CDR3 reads CASSGLAGLGDEQFF. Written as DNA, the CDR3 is TGTGCCAGCAGCGGACTAGCGGGACTCGGTGATGAGCAGTTCTTC. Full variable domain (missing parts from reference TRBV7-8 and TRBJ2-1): GAGVSQSPRYKVAKRGQDVALRCDPISGHVSLFWYQQALGQGPEFLTYFQNEAQLDKSGLPSDRFFAERPEGSVSTLKIQRTQQEDSAVYLCASSGLAGLGDEQFFGPGTRLTVL.

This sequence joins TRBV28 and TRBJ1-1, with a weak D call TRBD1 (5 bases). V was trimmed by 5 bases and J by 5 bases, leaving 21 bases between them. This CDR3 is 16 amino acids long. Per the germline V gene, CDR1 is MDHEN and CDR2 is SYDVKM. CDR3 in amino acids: CASSGPGFLMRTEAFF. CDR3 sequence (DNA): TGTGCCAGCAGTGGGCCAGGGTTTTTAATGAGGACTGAAGCTTTCTTT. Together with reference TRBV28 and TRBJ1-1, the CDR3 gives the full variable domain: DVKVTQSSRYLVKRTGEKVFLECVQDMDHENMFWYRQDPGLGLRLIYFSYDVKMKEKGDIPEGYSVSREKKERFSLILESASTNQTSMYLCASSGPGFLMRTEAFFGQGTRLTVV.

This CDR3 reads CASRKGQGAVEAFF. The CDR3 DNA is TGTGCCAGCAGGAAAGGACAGGGGGCGGTTGAAGCTTTCTTT. The J gene is TRBJ1-1, the V gene TRBV7-9; the match to TRBD1 covers 11 bases. The CDR3 sequence is 14 residues long. Germline V lookup: CDR1 SEHNR, CDR2 FQNEAQ (reference sequence). The J segment lost 7 bases and the V segment lost 6 bases, leaving 7 bases of the junction unmatched.

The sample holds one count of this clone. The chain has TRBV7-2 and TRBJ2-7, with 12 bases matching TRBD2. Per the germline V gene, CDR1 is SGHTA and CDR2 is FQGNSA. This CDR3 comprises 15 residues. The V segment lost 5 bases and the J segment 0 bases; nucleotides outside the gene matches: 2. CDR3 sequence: CASSPGLAGSYEQYF. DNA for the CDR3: TGTGCCAGCAGCCCGGGACTAGCGGGCTCCTACGAGCAGTACTTC.

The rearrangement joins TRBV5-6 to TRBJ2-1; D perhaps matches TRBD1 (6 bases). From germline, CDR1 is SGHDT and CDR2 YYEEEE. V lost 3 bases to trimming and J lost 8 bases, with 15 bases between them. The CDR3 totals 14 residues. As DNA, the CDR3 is TGTGCCAGCAGCTACCAACAGGGTTTGCATGAGCAGTTCTTC. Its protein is CASSYQQGLHEQFF.

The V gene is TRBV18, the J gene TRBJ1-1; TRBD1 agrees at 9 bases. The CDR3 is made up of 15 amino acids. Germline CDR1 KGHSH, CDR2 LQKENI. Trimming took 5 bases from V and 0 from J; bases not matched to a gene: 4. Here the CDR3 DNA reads TGTGCCAGCTCAGAAGGACAGGGGATGAACACTGAAGCTTTCTTT. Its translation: CASSEGQGMNTEAFF.

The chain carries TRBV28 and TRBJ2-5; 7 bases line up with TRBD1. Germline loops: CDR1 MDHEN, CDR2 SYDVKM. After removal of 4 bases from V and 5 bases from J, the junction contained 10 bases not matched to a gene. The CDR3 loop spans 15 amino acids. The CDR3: CASSSTGSGVETQYF. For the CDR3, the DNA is TGTGCCAGCAGTTCGACAGGGAGTGGGGTGGAGACCCAGTACTTC.

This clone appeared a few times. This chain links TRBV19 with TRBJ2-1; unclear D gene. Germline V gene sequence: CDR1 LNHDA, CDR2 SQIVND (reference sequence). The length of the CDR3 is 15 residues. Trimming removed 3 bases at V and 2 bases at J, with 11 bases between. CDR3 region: CASSIIRTTYNEQFF. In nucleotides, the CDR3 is TGTGCCAGTAGTATCATCCGTACGACCTACAATGAGCAGTTCTTC.

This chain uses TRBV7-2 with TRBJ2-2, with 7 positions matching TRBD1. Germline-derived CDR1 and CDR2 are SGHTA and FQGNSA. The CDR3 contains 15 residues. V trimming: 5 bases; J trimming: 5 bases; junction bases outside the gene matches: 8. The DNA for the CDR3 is TGTGCCAGCAGCGAGAGAGGGGGCTTTACCGGGGAGCTGTTTTTT. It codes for CASSERGGFTGELFF.

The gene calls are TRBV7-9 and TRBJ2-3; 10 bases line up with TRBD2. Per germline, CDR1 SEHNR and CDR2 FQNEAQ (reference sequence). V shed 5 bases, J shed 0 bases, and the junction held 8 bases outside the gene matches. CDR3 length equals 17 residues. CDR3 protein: CASSPTSGTTSTDTQYF. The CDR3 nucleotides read TGTGCCAGCAGCCCTACTAGCGGGACCACTAGCACAGATACGCAGTATTTT. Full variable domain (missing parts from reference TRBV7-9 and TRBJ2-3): DTGVSQNPRHKITKRGQNVTFRCDPISEHNRLYWYRQTLGQGPEFLTYFQNEAQLEKSRLLSDRFSAERPKGSFSTLEIQRTEQGDSAMYLCASSPTSGTTSTDTQYFGPGTRLTVL.

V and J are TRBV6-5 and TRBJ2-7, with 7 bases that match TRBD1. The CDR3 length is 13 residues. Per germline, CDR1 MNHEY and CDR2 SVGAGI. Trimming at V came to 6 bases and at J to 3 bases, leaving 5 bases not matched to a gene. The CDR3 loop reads CASRGTVNYEQYF. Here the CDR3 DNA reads TGTGCCAGCAGGGGGACAGTAAACTACGAGCAGTACTTC.